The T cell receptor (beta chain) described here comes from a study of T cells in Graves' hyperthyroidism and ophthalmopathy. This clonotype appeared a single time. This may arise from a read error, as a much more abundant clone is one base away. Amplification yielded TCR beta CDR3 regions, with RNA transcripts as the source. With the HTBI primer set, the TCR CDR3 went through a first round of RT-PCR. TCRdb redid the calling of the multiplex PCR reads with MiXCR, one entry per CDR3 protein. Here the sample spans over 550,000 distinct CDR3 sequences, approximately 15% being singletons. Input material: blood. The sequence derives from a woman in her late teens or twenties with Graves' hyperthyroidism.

Here the CDR3 DNA reads TGTGCCAGCAGCCAAGAAGGGGGGCTAGCATTGGATACGCAGTATTTT. This translates into CASSQEGGLALDTQYF. The chain has TRBV3-1 and TRBJ2-3; the D call may be TRBD1 or TRBD2 (6 bases each). Trimming removed 0 bases at V and 6 bases at J, with 16 bases between. CDR1 and CDR2 (germline): LGHDT, YNNKEL (reference sequence). The CDR3 consists of 16 residues.